Listed below are T cell receptor beta chains from one sample, sequenced in a study of siplizumab effects on memory and regulatory T cells. TCRdb's copy holds only in-frame clones and misses some; the assay was immunoSEQ multiplex PCR. The table lists fewer than 120,000 clones, around nine tenths of them singletons. Sequencing input: CD4+ T cells sorted from blood. The receptors come from a human donor in good health. CDR3s include the opening cysteine and the closing phenylalanine or tryptophan.

V gene: TRBV5-5; CDR3 protein: CASSVHFWGTANTEAFF
V gene: TRBV11-3; CDR3 protein: CASSPGTGFNEQFF
V gene: TRBV10-3; CDR3 protein: CAISVGGGGNSPLHF
V gene: TRBV19; CDR3 protein: CASRRTGGYEQFF
V gene: TRBV2; CDR3 protein: CASSAQGSYGYTF
V gene: TRBV5-6; CDR3 protein: CASSLGLAEAFF
V gene: TRBV5-5; CDR3 protein: CASSFKQGRDNYGYTF
V gene: TRBV23-1; CDR3 protein: CATRRGHGYTF
V gene: TRBV9; CDR3 protein: CASSEGTQFQETQYF
V gene: TRBV6-5; CDR3 protein: CASLNPWQETQYF
V gene: TRBV11-2; CDR3 protein: CASSSSGYPYNEQFF
V gene: TRBV6-1; CDR3 protein: CASREPVQPQHF
V gene: TRBV7-9; CDR3 protein: CASSFAAAYGYTF
V gene: TRBV27; CDR3 protein: CASRAGGTNTEAFF
V gene: TRBV6-1; CDR3 protein: CASSAFVAERPQETQYF
V gene: TRBV5-4; CDR3 protein: CASSLVREEGYTF
V gene: TRBV30; CDR3 protein: CAWGRLNTEAFF
V gene: TRBV5-1; CDR3 protein: CASSRDSGNTIYF
V gene: TRBV30; CDR3 protein: CAWSVNRAVSYEQYF
V gene: TRBV18; CDR3 protein: CASSPSTRDNEQFF
V gene: TRBV11-2; CDR3 protein: CASSRIAGARYNEQFF
V gene: TRBV27; CDR3 protein: CASSFRDRGGYTF
V gene: TRBV5-6; CDR3 protein: CASSPDLAGDGELFF
V gene: TRBV6-5; CDR3 protein: CASSYSGEDYGYTF
V gene: TRBV6-1; CDR3 protein: CASSERVDTEAFF
V gene: TRBV25-1; CDR3 protein: CASSRTGPATDTQYF
V gene: TRBV7-8; CDR3 protein: CASSSGQPEVSTDTQYF
V gene: TRBV5-1; CDR3 protein: CASSWRTGQVNTEAFF
V gene: TRBV2; CDR3 protein: CASDQDRGAYEQYF
V gene: TRBV19; CDR3 protein: CASSIWENTEAFF
V gene: TRBV19; CDR3 protein: CASSSPLGYTF
V gene: TRBV28; CDR3 protein: CASRPAGDSNTGELFF
V gene: TRBV29-1; CDR3 protein: CSVVQGAGETQYF
V gene: TRBV19; CDR3 protein: CASSGGLGRVADTQYF
V gene: TRBV27; CDR3 protein: CASSLGQGARWGGYTF
V gene: TRBV4-2; CDR3 protein: CASSREGPPQPQHF
V gene: TRBV29-1; CDR3 protein: CSVQRTPEETQYF
V gene: TRBV6-1; CDR3 protein: CASSAQKVSSYEQYF
V gene: TRBV5-8; CDR3 protein: CASTLYSYGYTF
V gene: TRBV5-1; CDR3 protein: CASSLQGPDTQYF
V gene: TRBV5-1; CDR3 protein: CASSGRQVQETQYF
V gene: TRBV5-1; CDR3 protein: CASSPPRQETQYF
V gene: TRBV4-1; CDR3 protein: CASSQAVVPTATQYF